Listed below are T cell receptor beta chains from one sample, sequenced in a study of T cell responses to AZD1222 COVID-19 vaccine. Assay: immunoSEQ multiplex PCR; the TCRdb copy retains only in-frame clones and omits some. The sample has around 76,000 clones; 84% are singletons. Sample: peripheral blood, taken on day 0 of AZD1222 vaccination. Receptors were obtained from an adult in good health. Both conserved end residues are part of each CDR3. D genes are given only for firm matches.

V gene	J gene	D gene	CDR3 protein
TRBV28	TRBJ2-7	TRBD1	CASSSSGTGRTYEQYF
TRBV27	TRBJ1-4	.	CASSLTAANEKLFF
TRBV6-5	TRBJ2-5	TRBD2	CASRGGLKETQYF
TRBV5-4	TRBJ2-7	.	CASSLGGEYEQYF
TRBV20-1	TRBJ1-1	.	CSAPPLTEAFF
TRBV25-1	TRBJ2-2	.	CASSPGVGAGELFF
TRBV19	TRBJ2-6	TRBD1	CASSMQGAGGANVLTF
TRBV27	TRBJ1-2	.	CASSPSPDLNYGYTF
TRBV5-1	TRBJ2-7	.	CASSGGTVTYEQYF
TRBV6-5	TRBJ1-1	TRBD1	CASRAGTASFEAFF
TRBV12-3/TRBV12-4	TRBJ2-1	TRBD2	CASSYSGGGEQFF
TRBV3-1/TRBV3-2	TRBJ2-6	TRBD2	CASSPSTSGGWAGANVLTF
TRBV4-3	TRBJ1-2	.	CASSQGRVEYGYTF
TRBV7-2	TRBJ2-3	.	CASSLEEAGTDTQYF
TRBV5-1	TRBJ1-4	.	CASSLAAGPNEKLFF
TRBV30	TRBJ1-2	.	CAWDGRALYGYTF
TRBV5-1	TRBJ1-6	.	CASSRVNSPLHF
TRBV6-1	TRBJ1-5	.	CASSERRDSDLRGNQPQHF
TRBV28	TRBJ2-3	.	CASSLMTQTDTQYF
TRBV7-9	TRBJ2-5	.	CASSSPPGHETQYF
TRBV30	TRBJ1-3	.	CAWSGDFSGNTIYF
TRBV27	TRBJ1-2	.	CASSAGALYGYTF
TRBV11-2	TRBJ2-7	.	CASSSRLDSYEQYF
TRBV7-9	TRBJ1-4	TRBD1	CASSRTGTSEKLFF
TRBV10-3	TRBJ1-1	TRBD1	CAIGTGGIGTEAFF
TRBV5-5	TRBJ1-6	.	CASSPLTGWNSPLHF
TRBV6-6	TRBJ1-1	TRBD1	CASSFRTGGIDEAFF
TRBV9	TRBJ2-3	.	CASSTLQEPTDTQYF
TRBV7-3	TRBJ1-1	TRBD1	CASSRQGDTEAFF
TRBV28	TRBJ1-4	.	CASSSSSEKLFF
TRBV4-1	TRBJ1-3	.	CASSQVVVSSGNTIYF
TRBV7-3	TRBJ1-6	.	CASSLTAIGQGSSPLHF
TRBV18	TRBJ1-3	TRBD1	CASSPLLTGGGNTIYF
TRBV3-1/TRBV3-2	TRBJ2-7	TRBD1	CASSHGQGAYEQYF
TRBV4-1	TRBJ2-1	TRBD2	CASSQDSAVRTSVANEQFF
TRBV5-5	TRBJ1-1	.	CASSLLGGATFF
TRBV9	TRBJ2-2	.	CASSVDRDTGELFF
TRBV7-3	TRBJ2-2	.	CASSPTSADTGELFF
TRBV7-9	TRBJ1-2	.	CASTLDSPSYGYTF
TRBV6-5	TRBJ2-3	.	CASGSRTDTQYF
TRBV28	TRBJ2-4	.	CASSFRAGRSAKNIQYF
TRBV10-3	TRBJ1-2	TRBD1	CAIRRTGESGYTF
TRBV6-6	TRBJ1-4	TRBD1	CASSQGAPTRKWTNINEKLFF
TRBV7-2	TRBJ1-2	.	CASSLDRRNYGYTF
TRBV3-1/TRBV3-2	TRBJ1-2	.	CASSQVPHYGYTF
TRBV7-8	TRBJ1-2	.	CASSLGTAPVGYTF
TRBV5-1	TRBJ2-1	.	CASSLAWQGNEQFF
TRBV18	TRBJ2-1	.	CASSGDETQFF
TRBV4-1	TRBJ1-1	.	CASSQADRAMNTEAFF
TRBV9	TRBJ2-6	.	CASSGGGLGANVLTF
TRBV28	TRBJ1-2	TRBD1	CASRVTGGSGYTF